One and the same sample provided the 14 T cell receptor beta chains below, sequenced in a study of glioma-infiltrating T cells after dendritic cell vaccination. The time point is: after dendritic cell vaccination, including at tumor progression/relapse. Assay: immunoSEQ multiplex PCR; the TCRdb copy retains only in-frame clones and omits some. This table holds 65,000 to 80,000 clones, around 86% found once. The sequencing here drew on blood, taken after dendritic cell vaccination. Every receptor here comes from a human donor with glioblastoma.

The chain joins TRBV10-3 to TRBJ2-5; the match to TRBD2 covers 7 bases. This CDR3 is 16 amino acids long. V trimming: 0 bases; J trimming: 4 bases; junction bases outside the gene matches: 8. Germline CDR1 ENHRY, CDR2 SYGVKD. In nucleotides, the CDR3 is TGTGCCATCAGTGAGTCGGTCTTGGGAGGGACAGAGACCCAGTACTTC. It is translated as CAISESVLGGTETQYF.

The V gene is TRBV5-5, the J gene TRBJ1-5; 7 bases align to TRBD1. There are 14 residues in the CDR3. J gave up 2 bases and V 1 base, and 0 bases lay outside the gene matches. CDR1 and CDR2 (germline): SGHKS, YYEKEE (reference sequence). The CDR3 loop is CASSLTGGNQPQHF. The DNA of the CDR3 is TGTGCCAGCAGCTTGACAGGGGGCAATCAGCCCCAGCATTTT.

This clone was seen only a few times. CDR3 DNA sequence: TGCGCCAGCAGCCAAGGTCGGGGGTCTGGGGCCAACGTCCTGACTTTC. This translates into CASSQGRGSGANVLTF. V is TRBV4-1 and J is TRBJ2-6, with D tentatively TRBD2 (6 bases). V dropped 1 base and J dropped 1 base, with 8 bases sitting between them. CDR1 is MGHRA and CDR2 is YSYEKL in the germline V gene. The CDR3 length is 16 residues.

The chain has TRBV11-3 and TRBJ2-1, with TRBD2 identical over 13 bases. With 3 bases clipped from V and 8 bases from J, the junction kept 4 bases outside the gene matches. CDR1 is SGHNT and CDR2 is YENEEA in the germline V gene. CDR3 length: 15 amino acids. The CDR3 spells CASSLRTSGSHEQFF. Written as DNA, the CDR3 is TGTGCCAGCAGCTTGAGGACTAGCGGGAGTCATGAGCAGTTCTTC.

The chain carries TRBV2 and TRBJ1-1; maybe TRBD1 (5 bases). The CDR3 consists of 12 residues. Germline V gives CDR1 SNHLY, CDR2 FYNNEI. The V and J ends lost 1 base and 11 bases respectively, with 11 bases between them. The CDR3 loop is CASSEDAGLAFF. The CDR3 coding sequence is TGTGCCAGCAGTGAAGATGCAGGGCTGGCTTTCTTT.

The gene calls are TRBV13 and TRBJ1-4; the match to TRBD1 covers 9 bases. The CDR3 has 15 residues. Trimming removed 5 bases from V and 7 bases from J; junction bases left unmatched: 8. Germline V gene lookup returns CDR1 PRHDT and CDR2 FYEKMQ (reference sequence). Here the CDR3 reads CASSPGTGYTEKLFF. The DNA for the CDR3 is TGTGCCAGCAGCCCCGGGACAGGGTATACTGAAAAACTGTTTTTT.

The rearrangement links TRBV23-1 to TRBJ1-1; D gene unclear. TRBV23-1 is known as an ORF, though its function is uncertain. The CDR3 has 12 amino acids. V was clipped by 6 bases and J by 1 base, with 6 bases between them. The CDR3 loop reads CASRRRNTEAFF. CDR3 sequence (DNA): TGCGCCAGCAGGAGGCGGAACACTGAAGCTTTCTTT.

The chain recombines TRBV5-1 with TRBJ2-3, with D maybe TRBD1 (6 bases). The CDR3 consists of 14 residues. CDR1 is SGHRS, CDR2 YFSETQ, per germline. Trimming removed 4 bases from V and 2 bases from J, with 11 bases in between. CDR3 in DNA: TGCGCCAGCAGCGTTACAGGGTTCACAGATACGCAGTATTTT. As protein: CASSVTGFTDTQYF.

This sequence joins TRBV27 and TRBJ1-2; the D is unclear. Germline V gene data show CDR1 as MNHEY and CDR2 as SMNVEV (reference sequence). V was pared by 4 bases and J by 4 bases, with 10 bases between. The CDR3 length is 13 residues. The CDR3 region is CASSSSVIYGYTF. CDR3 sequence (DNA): TGTGCCAGCAGTTCCTCTGTAATCTATGGCTACACCTTC.

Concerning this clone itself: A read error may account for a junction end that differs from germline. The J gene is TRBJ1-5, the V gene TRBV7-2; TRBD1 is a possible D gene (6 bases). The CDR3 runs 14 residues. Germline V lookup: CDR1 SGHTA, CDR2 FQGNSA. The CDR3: CASSLDSLNRPQHF. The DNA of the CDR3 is TGTGCCAGCAGCTTGGACAGCCTGAATCGGCCCCAGCATTTT.

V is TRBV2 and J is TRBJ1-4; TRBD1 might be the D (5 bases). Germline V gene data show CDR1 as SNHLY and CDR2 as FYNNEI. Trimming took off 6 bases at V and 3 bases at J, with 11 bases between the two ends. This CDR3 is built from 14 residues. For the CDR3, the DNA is TGTGCCAGCAGGGGGCGCATGGCTAATGAAAAACTGTTTTTT. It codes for CASRGRMANEKLFF.

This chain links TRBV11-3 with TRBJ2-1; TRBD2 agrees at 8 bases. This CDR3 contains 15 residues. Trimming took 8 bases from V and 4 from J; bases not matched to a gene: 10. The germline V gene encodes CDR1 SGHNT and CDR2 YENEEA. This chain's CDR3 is CASAFGPGGYNEQFF. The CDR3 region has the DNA TGTGCCAGCGCCTTTGGCCCGGGAGGGTACAATGAGCAGTTCTTC.

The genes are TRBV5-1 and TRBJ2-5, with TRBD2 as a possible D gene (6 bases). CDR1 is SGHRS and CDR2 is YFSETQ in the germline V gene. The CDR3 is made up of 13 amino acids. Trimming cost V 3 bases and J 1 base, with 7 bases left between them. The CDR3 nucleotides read TGCGCCAGCAGCTCGGGACTCCAAGAGACCCAGTACTTC. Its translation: CASSSGLQETQYF.

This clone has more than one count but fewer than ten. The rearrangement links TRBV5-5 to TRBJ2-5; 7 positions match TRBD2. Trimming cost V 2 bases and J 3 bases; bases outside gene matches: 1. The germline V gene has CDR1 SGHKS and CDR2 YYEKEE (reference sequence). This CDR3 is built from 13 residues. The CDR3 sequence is CASSLAGKETQYF. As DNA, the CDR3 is TGTGCCAGCAGCTTAGCGGGAAAAGAGACCCAGTACTTC.